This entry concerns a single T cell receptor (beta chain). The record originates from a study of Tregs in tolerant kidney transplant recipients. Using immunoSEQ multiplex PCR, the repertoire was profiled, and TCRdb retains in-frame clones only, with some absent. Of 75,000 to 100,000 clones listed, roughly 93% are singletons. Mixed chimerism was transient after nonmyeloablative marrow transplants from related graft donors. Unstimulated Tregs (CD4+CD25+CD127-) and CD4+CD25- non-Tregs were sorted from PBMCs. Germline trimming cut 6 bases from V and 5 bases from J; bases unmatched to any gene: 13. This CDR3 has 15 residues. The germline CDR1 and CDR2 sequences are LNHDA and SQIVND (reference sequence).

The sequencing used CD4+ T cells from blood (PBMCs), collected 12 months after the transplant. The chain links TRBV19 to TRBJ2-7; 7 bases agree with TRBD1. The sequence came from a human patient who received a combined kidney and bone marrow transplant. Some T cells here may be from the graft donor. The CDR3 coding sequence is TGTGCCAGTAGCCACGGGATTGACAGGGCTCACGAGCAGTACTTC. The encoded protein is CASSHGIDRAHEQYF.